These 5 T cell receptor beta chains were sequenced from one sample in a study of siplizumab effects on memory and regulatory T cells. The data were produced by immunoSEQ multiplex PCR, yet TCRdb's version contains in-frame clones alone and is incomplete. The sample has over 60,000 clones, about 89% seen once. Sequencing input: CD8+ T cells sorted from blood. These receptors all come from a human donor in good health.

The chain recombines TRBV7-9 with TRBJ1-2; 8 bases are a match to TRBD1. J was trimmed by 7 bases and V by 5 bases; bases with no gene match: 15. The CDR3 covers 16 residues. CDR1 is SEHNR and CDR2 is FQNEAQ in the germline V gene (reference sequence). CDR3 protein: CASSADPTDRDPGYTF. CDR3 sequence (DNA): TGTGCCAGCAGCGCAGACCCGACGGACAGGGACCCTGGCTACACCTTC.

This rearrangement joins TRBV6-4 to TRBJ2-2, with 10 bases that match TRBD2. Per germline, CDR1 MRHNA and CDR2 SNTAGT. The CDR3 covers 18 residues. J was trimmed by 7 bases and V by 4 bases; bases with no gene match: 15. In nucleotides, the CDR3 is TGTGCCAGCAGTGTCACTTCTAGCGGGGGCCCTCAGGACGGGGAGCTGTTTTTT. This gives the protein CASSVTSSGGPQDGELFF.

This chain links TRBV27 with TRBJ2-3; no reliable D call. This CDR3 contains 13 residues. Germline V gene sequence: CDR1 MNHEY, CDR2 SMNVEV (reference sequence). Trimming stripped 3 bases from V and 1 base from J, with 5 bases between. The CDR3 DNA reads TGTGCCAGCAGTTTTGGGGGCACAGATACGCAGTATTTT. Encoded protein: CASSFGGTDTQYF.

V usage is TRBV27 and J usage is TRBJ1-5; D is ambiguous. The CDR3 has 13 residues. The ends were cut back, 8 bases at V and 1 base at J, with 9 bases in the middle. The germline gives CDR1 MNHEY, CDR2 SMNVEV (reference sequence). The CDR3 here is CASGSGSNQPQHF. The CDR3 nucleotides are TGTGCCAGCGGGTCCGGGAGCAATCAGCCCCAGCATTTT.

The J gene is TRBJ1-5, the V gene TRBV19; D uncertain. V lost 1 base to trimming and J lost 2 bases, with 9 bases between them. The CDR3 contains 15 residues. The germline gives CDR1 LNHDA, CDR2 SQIVND (reference sequence). CDR3 bases: TGTGCCAGTAGTATAGTGAGCGGGGGCAATCAGCCCCAGCATTTT. Protein: CASSIVSGGNQPQHF.